The 20 T cell receptor beta chains in this list originate from one sample, sequenced in a study of vaccination effects on CD4 cells after COVID-19. No antigen is known for these receptors. Using viral peptide pools, the ViraFEST assay grew out antigen-specific CD4+ T cells prior to sequencing. Cells that had been cultured for less than eleven days were the source of isolated CD4+ T cells. Absence of prior SARS-CoV-2 infection characterized the vaccine recipients, who showed negative nucleocapsid antibodies. Clones were read by immunoSEQ multiplex PCR, and TCRdb kept only the in-frame ones, dropping some. Here the sample spans approximately 70,000 clones, around 74% being singletons. The sample here was CD4+ T cells from PBMCs cultured with HCoV-NL63 spike peptides, taken before COVID-19 vaccination. These receptors came from a human donor who received a COVID-19 vaccine.

The CDR3: CASSLPSGGETQYF. The CDR3 DNA sequence: TGCGCCAGCAGCTTGCCCAGCGGGGGAGAGACCCAGTACTTC. The genes are TRBV5-1 and TRBJ2-5, with TRBD2 identical over 8 bases. In germline, CDR1 is SGHRS, CDR2 YFSETQ. The ends lost 1 base at V and 4 bases at J; junction bases unmatched: 3. The length of the CDR3 is 14 residues.

The rearrangement joins TRBV5-4 to TRBJ1-1, with a possible D match to TRBD1 (6 bases). There are 15 residues in the CDR3. Trimming removed 4 bases at V and 1 base at J, with 14 bases between. Germline V gene lookup returns CDR1 SGHNT and CDR2 YYREEE (reference sequence). CDR3 region: CASSPRGDTNTEAFF. As DNA, the CDR3 is TGTGCCAGCAGCCCCCGGGGGGACACGAACACTGAAGCTTTCTTT. The full variable domain, its missing parts supplied by reference TRBV5-4 and TRBJ1-1, is ETGVTQSPTHLIKTRGQQVTLRCSSQSGHNTVSWYQQALGQGPQFIFQYYREEENGRGNFPPRFSGLQFPNYSSELNVNALELDDSALYLCASSPRGDTNTEAFFGQGTRLTVV.

This chain connects TRBV5-1 to TRBJ1-6; D remains unclear. In germline, CDR1 is SGHRS, CDR2 YFSETQ. The V and J ends lost 0 bases and 5 bases respectively, with 3 bases between them. This CDR3 spans 13 amino acids. The CDR3 is CASSLGNNSPLHF. The CDR3 DNA sequence: TGCGCCAGCAGCTTGGGGAATAATTCACCCCTCCACTTT.

V is TRBV28 and J is TRBJ1-2, with 8 bases fitting TRBD1. The CDR3 covers 14 residues. Trimming cost V 7 bases and J 0 bases; bases outside gene matches: 4. Germline CDR1 and CDR2: MDHEN and SYDVKM. This CDR3 is CASTRTGTNYGYTF. CDR3 bases: TGTGCCAGCACGAGGACAGGGACTAACTATGGCTACACCTTC.

The genes are TRBV5-1 and TRBJ2-6; D ambiguous. The germline V gene encodes CDR1 SGHRS and CDR2 YFSETQ. This CDR3 region has 15 residues. V was shortened by 4 bases and J by 0 bases, with 8 bases between the two germline ends. For the CDR3, the DNA is TGCGCCAGCAGCCACTCCAGCTCTGGGGCCAACGTCCTGACTTTC. Its protein is CASSHSSSGANVLTF.

The genes are TRBV5-6 and TRBJ1-4, with unresolved D. The germline V gene encodes CDR1 SGHDT and CDR2 YYEEEE. This CDR3 has 14 residues. V lost 2 bases and J lost 8, with 13 bases in between. The CDR3 DNA reads TGTGCCAGCAGCTTTTTAGGGTGGGAGGAAAAACTGTTTTTT. Amino acid sequence: CASSFLGWEEKLFF.

The J gene is TRBJ1-2, the V gene TRBV5-4; 12 nucleotides agree with TRBD1. Germline values: CDR1 SGHNT, CDR2 YYREEE (reference sequence). The CDR3 has 16 residues. V was pared by 2 bases and J by 4 bases, with 6 bases of the junction left unmatched. Written as DNA, the CDR3 is TGTGCCAGCAGCTTTAGACCGGGACAGGGGGCCTATGGCTACACCTTC. Protein: CASSFRPGQGAYGYTF. Supplemented by reference TRBV5-4 and TRBJ1-2, the full variable domain reads ETGVTQSPTHLIKTRGQQVTLRCSSQSGHNTVSWYQQALGQGPQFIFQYYREEENGRGNFPPRFSGLQFPNYSSELNVNALELDDSALYLCASSFRPGQGAYGYTFGSGTRLTVV.

The chain has TRBV4-1 and TRBJ2-3; D not certain. CDR3 length equals 14 residues. Germline CDR1 MGHRA, CDR2 YSYEKL. V lost 1 base and J lost 4, with 9 bases in between. The CDR3 nucleotides are TGCGCCAGCAGCCAAGGGCTAACCCCAGATACGCAGTATTTT. Translated: CASSQGLTPDTQYF.

The chain links TRBV21-1 to TRBJ1-1. TRBV21-1 is marked as a pseudogene. This CDR3 spans 13 amino acids. For the CDR3, the DNA is TGTGCCAGGGCGGGGGTCATGAACACTGAAGCTTTCTTT. Protein product: CARAGVMNTEAFF.

The DNA of the CDR3 is TGCGCCAGCAGTCAGAGCGGGGGAACCTACGAGCAGTACGTC. The encoded protein is CASSQSGGTYEQYV. The J gene is TRBJ2-7, the V gene TRBV23-1; 8 bases map to TRBD2. Being an ORF, TRBV23-1 has a function that is uncertain. The CDR3 consists of 14 residues. Trimming removed 3 bases from V and 2 bases from J; junction bases left unmatched: 3.

There are a few counts of this clone. The gene calls are TRBV5-8 and TRBJ1-1; D gene unclear. Germline values: CDR1 SGHTS, CDR2 YDEGEE. Trimming pared 1 base from V and 1 base from J, leaving 5 bases between. This CDR3 has 13 amino acids. The CDR3 DNA follows: TGTGCCAGCAGCTTGTGGGGGAACACTGAAGCTTTCTTT. Translating it yields CASSLWGNTEAFF.

The chain recombines TRBV7-3 with TRBJ2-3; weak D call: TRBD1 (6 bases). The V gene lost 5 bases and the J gene lost 6 bases, with 12 bases spanning the gap. The V gene's germline CDR1 is SGHTA and CDR2 FQGTGA. The CDR3 contains 13 residues. In nucleotides, the CDR3 is TGTGCCAGCAGCCCCGGGACAATGGATACGCAGTATTTT. Protein: CASSPGTMDTQYF.

This chain connects TRBV19 to TRBJ1-5, with TRBD1 matching 9 bases. V lost 3 bases to trimming and J lost 5 bases; unmatched junction nucleotides: 11. Germline loops: CDR1 LNHDA, CDR2 SQIVND (reference sequence). CDR3 size: 17 residues. The CDR3 nucleotides read TGTGCCAGTAGTATCCCCGACACAGGGGGCTGGGATCAGCCCCAGCATTTT. This translates into CASSIPDTGGWDQPQHF.

This clone has just a few counts. Other DNA sequences in the same sample also yield this CDR3. The chain couples TRBV3-1 (or the pseudogene TRBV3-2) to TRBJ1-1; D remains unclear. CDR1 LGHDT and CDR2 YNNKEL come from the germline V gene (reference sequence). This CDR3 contains 13 residues. V lost 3 bases and J lost 1, with 6 bases in between. CDR3 nucleotides: TGTGCCAGCAGCCATGTAAGGAACACTGAAGCTTTCTTT. It specifies CASSHVRNTEAFF.

V usage is TRBV3-1 (or the pseudogene TRBV3-2) and J usage is TRBJ1-3; 9 nucleotides align to TRBD1. Germline loops: CDR1 LGHDT, CDR2 YNNKEL (reference sequence). The ends lost 7 bases at V and 1 base at J; junction bases unmatched: 5. The length of the CDR3 is 15 residues. For the CDR3, the DNA is TGTGCCAGCACCAGGGACAGGGCATCTGGAAACACCATATATTTT. Translation: CASTRDRASGNTIYF.

This clone came up a few times. The V gene is TRBV19, the J gene TRBJ1-3; tentative D call: TRBD1 (5 bases). The V gene's germline CDR1 is LNHDA and CDR2 SQIVND (reference sequence). The CDR3 covers 12 residues. V was clipped by 5 bases and J by 7 bases, with 9 bases between them. The DNA for the CDR3 is TGTGCCAGTAGTCTCAGGGAGAACACCATATATTTT. This gives the protein CASSLRENTIYF. Based on the CDR3 plus reference TRBV19 and TRBJ1-3, the full variable domain is DGGITQSPKYLFRKEGQNVTLSCEQNLNHDAMYWYRQDPGQGLRLIYYSQIVNDFQKGDIAEGYSVSREKKESFPLTVTSAQKNPTAFYLCASSLRENTIYFGEGSWLTVV.

The gene calls are TRBV10-3 and TRBJ1-5, with D unresolved. The germline V and J ends were trimmed by 9 bases and 4 bases, with 13 bases remaining between them. Germline CDR1 reads ENHRY; CDR2 reads SYGVKD. This CDR3 has 13 residues. The CDR3: CAIKADGNQPQHF. In DNA form, the CDR3 reads TGTGCCATTAAGGCGGACGGTAATCAGCCCCAGCATTTT.

The chain employs TRBV28 and TRBJ1-4; D possibly corresponds to TRBD1 (6 bases). Per the germline V gene, CDR1 is MDHEN and CDR2 is SYDVKM. The CDR3 length is 15 residues. V was pared by 2 bases and J by 1 base, with 8 bases between. The CDR3 sequence: CASSLAQGTNEKLFF. CDR3 in DNA: TGTGCCAGCAGTTTAGCACAGGGAACTAATGAAAAACTGTTTTTT.

The chain couples TRBV2 to TRBJ1-2, with TRBD1 matching over 10 bases. Germline assignment: CDR1 SNHLY and CDR2 FYNNEI. The junction had 3 bases not matched to a gene; V was cut back by 8 bases and J by 0 bases. This CDR3 has 14 amino acids. The CDR3 loop reads CASFGTGANYGYTF. In DNA, the CDR3 is TGTGCCAGCTTTGGGACAGGGGCTAACTATGGCTACACCTTC.

This sequence joins TRBV2 and TRBJ2-2; TRBD1 is a possible D gene (6 bases). CDR3 length: 13 residues. Per germline, CDR1 SNHLY and CDR2 FYNNEI. Deletions cut 6 bases from V and 9 bases from J, with 14 bases between. This chain's CDR3 is CASSVTGFRELFF. DNA of the CDR3: TGTGCCAGCAGCGTGACAGGATTCAGGGAGCTGTTTTTT.